These 30 T cell receptor beta chains originate from one sample sequenced in a study of persistence of HIV-infected CD4 T cells. The libraries were made with immunoSEQ version 4 in survey mode. The table came from immunoSEQ multiplex PCR; TCRdb's copy has only in-frame clones and leaves some out. The profile shows about 45,000 clones, about 90% of them singletons. Nonspecific anti-CD3/anti-CD28 bead stimulation represents the broad CD4+ T cell repertoire. Responding CD4+ T cells were sorted by upregulation of both CD40 ligand and CD69. The antigens these receptors bind are not known. The sample consisted of CD4+ T cells sorted from PBMCs after approximately 19-hour stimulation, taken from a patient who received antiretroviral therapy. The receptors come from an adult woman with HIV who was CMV-seropositive.

V gene TRBV29-1 combines with J gene TRBJ1-2, with a weak D call TRBD1 (5 bases). The CDR3 has 12 residues. Trimming cost V 3 bases and J 8 bases, with 13 bases left between them. Germline V gene sequence: CDR1 SQVTM, CDR2 ANQGSEA. CDR3 DNA: TGCAGCGTTGAGACGGGACCTTTCGGCTACACCTTC. The encoded protein is CSVETGPFGYTF. Drawing the rest from reference TRBV29-1 and TRBJ1-2, the complete variable domain is SAVISQKPSRDICQRGTSLTIQCQVDSQVTMMFWYRQQPGQSLTLIATANQGSEATYESGFVIDKFPISRPNLTFSTLTVSNMSPEDSSIYLCSVETGPFGYTFGSGTRLTVV.

The rearrangement links TRBV6-2 or TRBV6-3 to TRBJ2-1; TRBD1 matches 8 bases. After removal of 1 base from V and 7 bases from J, the junction contained 9 bases not matched to a gene. Germline V gene lookup returns CDR1 MNHEY and CDR2 SVGEGT. The CDR3 loop spans 16 amino acids. CDR3 sequence reads: CASSYYGTGVWNEQFF. The CDR3, as DNA: TGTGCCAGCAGTTACTATGGGACAGGCGTGTGGAATGAGCAGTTCTTC.

This chain uses TRBV7-2 with TRBJ1-2; 10 bases match TRBD1. V shed 6 bases, J shed 5 bases, and the junction held 6 bases outside the gene matches. The CDR3 is 14 amino acids. Germline-derived CDR1 and CDR2 are SGHTA and FQGNSA. DNA of the CDR3: TGTGCCAGCAGTCCAGGACAGGGGGGTTATGGCTACACCTTC. Translation: CASSPGQGGYGYTF.

CDR3 in DNA: TGTGCCAGCAGCCAAGATAGGTGGGTAGCGGAGACCCAGTACTTC. It encodes CASSQDRWVAETQYF. The J gene is TRBJ2-5, the V gene TRBV3-1 (or the pseudogene TRBV3-2), with TRBD2 as a possible D gene (5 bases). V was cut by 0 bases and J by 5 bases, with 13 bases left in between. CDR1 is LGHDT, CDR2 YNNKEL, per germline (reference sequence). This CDR3 has 15 amino acids.

V gene TRBV5-1 combines with J gene TRBJ2-3; 8 nucleotides agree with TRBD1. This CDR3 spans 14 amino acids. Germline V lookup: CDR1 SGHRS, CDR2 YFSETQ. Trimming at V came to 3 bases and at J to 6 bases, leaving 6 bases not matched to a gene. CDR3 nucleotides: TGCGCCAGCAGCTCCGGACAGGGTTTGGATACGCAGTATTTT. Amino acids: CASSSGQGLDTQYF. Combining the CDR3 with reference TRBV5-1 and TRBJ2-3 gives the whole variable domain KAGVTQTPRYLIKTRGQQVTLSCSPISGHRSVSWYQQTPGQGLQFLFEYFSETQRNKGNFPGRFSGRQFSNSRSEMNVSTLELGDSALYLCASSSGQGLDTQYFGPGTRLTVL.

This clone was detected once. This sequence joins TRBV18 and TRBJ1-2, with TRBD1 identical over 8 bases. This CDR3 comprises 14 residues. V lost 3 bases, J lost 4 bases, and 4 bases stayed unmatched. Germline assignment: CDR1 KGHSH and CDR2 LQKENI. The CDR3 here is CASSPGQEAYGYTF. The CDR3 DNA sequence: TGTGCCAGCTCACCGGGACAGGAAGCCTATGGCTACACCTTC.

J is TRBJ2-7 and V is TRBV5-6; perhaps TRBD2 as D (6 bases). CDR3 length: 12 amino acids. The germline V and J ends were trimmed by 3 bases and 7 bases, with 11 bases remaining between them. CDR1 and CDR2 from the germline V gene are SGHDT and YYEEEE. The CDR3 bases are TGTGCCAGCAGCTCCCGGGAGAAGGAGCAGTACTTC. The encoded protein is CASSSREKEQYF.

The rearrangement joins TRBV28 to TRBJ1-2; 8 nucleotides line up with TRBD1. The CDR3 has 14 residues. V dropped 6 bases and J dropped 4; count of bases not matched to a gene: 7. Germline V gene data show CDR1 as MDHEN and CDR2 as SYDVKM. The CDR3 coding sequence is TGTGCCAGCAGCGCCCACGACAGGGGCTATGGCTACACCTTC. Its protein product is CASSAHDRGYGYTF.

The V and J genes are TRBV7-2 and TRBJ2-5; D gene unclear. This CDR3 region has 15 residues. The germline V gene has CDR1 SGHTA and CDR2 FQGNSA. Deletions cut 0 bases from V and 5 bases from J, with 13 bases between. Here the CDR3 reads CASSLAEQSVETQYF. The CDR3 bases are TGTGCCAGCAGCTTAGCGGAGCAATCGGTCGAGACCCAGTACTTC.

V usage is TRBV28 and J usage is TRBJ2-1, with 14 bases identical to TRBD2. Per the germline V gene, CDR1 is MDHEN and CDR2 is SYDVKM. With 0 bases clipped from V and 9 bases from J, the junction kept 10 bases outside the gene matches. The CDR3 length is 18 residues. CDR3 sequence reads: CASSLWGGLAGGRGEQFF. The CDR3 bases are TGTGCCAGCAGTTTATGGGGAGGACTAGCGGGAGGAAGGGGTGAGCAGTTCTTC. The full variable domain, rest sourced from reference TRBV28 and TRBJ2-1, is DVKVTQSSRYLVKRTGEKVFLECVQDMDHENMFWYRQDPGLGLRLIYFSYDVKMKEKGDIPEGYSVSREKKERFSLILESASTNQTSMYLCASSLWGGLAGGRGEQFFGPGTRLTVL.

The chain recombines TRBV7-2 with TRBJ1-3; D not certain. Germline-derived CDR1 and CDR2 are SGHTA and FQGNSA. This CDR3 has 17 amino acids. V was trimmed by 2 bases and J by 0 bases, leaving 14 bases between them. DNA of the CDR3: TGTGCCAGCAGCTTATTTAAGATGGCCAACTCTGGAAACACCATATATTTT. Translation gives CASSLFKMANSGNTIYF.

V gene TRBV5-4 combines with J gene TRBJ2-6, with D unclear. In germline, CDR1 is SGHNT, CDR2 YYREEE (reference sequence). The CDR3 length is 16 residues. V was clipped by 0 bases and J by 0 bases, with 7 bases between them. The CDR3 nucleotides are TGTGCCAGCAGCTTGGAAGGTAGCTCTGGGGCCAACGTCCTGACTTTC. As protein: CASSLEGSSGANVLTF.

The CDR3: CATSRGGGADSTGELFF. DNA for the CDR3: TGTGCCACCAGCAGAGGGGGCGGGGCAGACAGCACCGGGGAGCTGTTTTTT. This chain connects TRBV15 to TRBJ2-2; D is possibly TRBD2 (6 bases). The ends were cut back, 1 base at V and 4 bases at J, with 16 bases in the middle. CDR3 length equals 17 residues. The germline V gene has CDR1 LNHNV and CDR2 YYDKDF (reference sequence).

This clone showed up just a few times. The chain joins TRBV5-5 to TRBJ2-1; TRBD2 matches at 9 bases. Trimming removed 1 base from V and 6 bases from J; junction bases left unmatched: 5. The CDR3 totals 15 residues. The germline gives CDR1 SGHKS, CDR2 YYEKEE (reference sequence). The CDR3 sequence is CASSLRTSVSNEQFF. As DNA, the CDR3 is TGTGCCAGCAGCTTGCGGACTAGCGTTTCCAATGAGCAGTTCTTC.

This chain uses TRBV10-2 with TRBJ1-5, with a possible D match to TRBD1 (5 bases). Trimming pared 4 bases from V and 7 bases from J, leaving 11 bases between. CDR3 size: 13 residues. Germline V gene sequence: CDR1 WSHSY, CDR2 SAAADI. CDR3 sequence (DNA): TGCGCCAGCAGTGCAGGGAAAGGACAGCCCCAGCATTTT. This codes for CASSAGKGQPQHF.

The J gene is TRBJ2-3, the V gene TRBV20-1, with 11 nucleotides matching TRBD2. The length of the CDR3 is 15 residues. The trim removed 3 bases at V and 6 bases at J, leaving 8 bases unmatched. CDR1 DFQATT and CDR2 SNEGSKA come from the germline V gene (reference sequence). This CDR3 is CSASRLAGGLDTQYF. CDR3 DNA: TGCAGTGCTAGTCGGCTAGCGGGAGGTTTGGATACGCAGTATTTT.

The chain uses TRBV7-8 and TRBJ2-1; 7 bases map to TRBD2. After removal of 2 bases from V and 2 bases from J, the junction contained 9 bases not matched to a gene. This CDR3 region has 17 residues. CDR1 and CDR2 from the germline V gene are SGHVS and FQNEAQ. CDR3 amino acids: CASSLSGRAATYNEQFF. The CDR3 nucleotides read TGTGCCAGCAGCTTATCGGGGAGGGCAGCAACCTACAATGAGCAGTTCTTC.

This rearrangement joins TRBV28 to TRBJ1-2; D possibly corresponds to TRBD1 (5 bases). V lost 7 bases, J lost 4 bases, and 16 bases lay in between. Germline CDR1 MDHEN, CDR2 SYDVKM. The CDR3 has 14 amino acids. The chain's CDR3 is CASIGGGEGYGYTF. Written as DNA, the CDR3 is TGTGCCAGCATTGGGGGTGGGGAAGGCTATGGCTACACCTTC.

The chain is built from TRBV15 and TRBJ2-7, with D possibly matching TRBD1 (5 bases). The V gene's germline CDR1 is LNHNV and CDR2 YYDKDF (reference sequence). This CDR3 is 15 amino acids long. The V gene lost 1 base and the J gene lost 6 bases, with 16 bases spanning the gap. The CDR3 spells CATSRGGQGWGEQYF. The DNA of the CDR3 is TGTGCCACCAGCAGAGGTGGGCAGGGTTGGGGCGAGCAGTACTTC.

The chain couples TRBV24-1 to TRBJ2-5; unclear D gene. Germline loops: CDR1 KGHDR, CDR2 SFDVKD. CDR3 length: 14 amino acids. V was trimmed by 5 bases and J by 2 bases, leaving 11 bases between them. The CDR3 DNA reads as TGTGCCACCAGTGGTGGAGCGAAACAAGAGACCCAGTACTTC. It translates to CATSGGAKQETQYF.

V is TRBV30 and J is TRBJ1-4; D unclear. The CDR3 runs 15 residues. Trimming left V 2 bases short and J 0 bases short, with 10 bases between. Germline V gene sequence: CDR1 GTSNPN, CDR2 SVGIG (reference sequence). The CDR3 reads CAWSRQRPTNEKLFF. CDR3 sequence (DNA): TGTGCCTGGAGTCGGCAGCGACCAACTAATGAAAAACTGTTTTTT.

This clone was observed a single time. In DNA, the CDR3 is TGTGCCAGCAGCCAATCTGTCAGGCCAACTGGAAACACCATATATTTT. It encodes CASSQSVRPTGNTIYF. This rearrangement joins TRBV16 to TRBJ1-3; D unresolved. Germline values: CDR1 KGHSY, CDR2 FQNENV. The CDR3 totals 16 residues. The V and J ends lost 0 bases and 2 bases respectively, with 11 bases between them.

The chain couples TRBV2 to TRBJ2-1, with a possible D match to TRBD2 (6 bases). V was clipped by 0 bases and J by 14 bases, with 14 bases between them. Germline values: CDR1 SNHLY, CDR2 FYNNEI. The CDR3 totals 13 residues. In nucleotides, the CDR3 is TGTGCCAGCAGTGAAGCGAGTCGCGGGAATGAGTTCTTC. The encoded protein is CASSEASRGNEFF.

This chain joins TRBV5-4 and TRBJ1-4; no clear D gene. The V and J ends lost 0 bases and 0 bases respectively, with 0 bases between them. The germline gives CDR1 SGHNT, CDR2 YYREEE (reference sequence). The CDR3 sequence is 13 residues long. In DNA, the CDR3 is TGTGCCAGCAGCTTGGCAACTAATGAAAAACTGTTTTTT. Amino acid sequence: CASSLATNEKLFF.

V usage is TRBV15 and J usage is TRBJ2-3; 10 nucleotides agree with TRBD2. The CDR3 has 17 residues. V lost 3 bases, J lost 2 bases, and 8 bases stayed unmatched. Germline loops: CDR1 LNHNV, CDR2 YYDKDF (reference sequence). CDR3 residues: CATSSEILAGNTDTQYF. CDR3 nucleotides: TGTGCCACCAGCAGTGAAATACTAGCGGGAAACACAGATACGCAGTATTTT. The full variable domain, its missing parts supplied by reference TRBV15 and TRBJ2-3, is DAMVIQNPRYQVTQFGKPVTLSCSQTLNHNVMYWYQQKSSQAPKLLFHYYDKDFNNEADTPDNFQSRRPNTSFCFLDIRSPGLGDTAMYLCATSSEILAGNTDTQYFGPGTRLTVL.

The chain uses TRBV19 and TRBJ1-1; 7 positions match TRBD1. The ends lost 6 bases at V and 3 bases at J; junction bases unmatched: 7. The CDR3 sequence is 14 residues long. Germline CDR1 and CDR2: LNHDA and SQIVND (reference sequence). The CDR3 sequence: CASRGLDRYTEAFF. CDR3 coding DNA: TGTGCCAGTAGGGGTTTGGACAGGTACACTGAAGCTTTCTTT. The full variable domain, completed using reference TRBV19 and TRBJ1-1, is DGGITQSPKYLFRKEGQNVTLSCEQNLNHDAMYWYRQDPGQGLRLIYYSQIVNDFQKGDIAEGYSVSREKKESFPLTVTSAQKNPTAFYLCASRGLDRYTEAFFGQGTRLTVV.

This chain links TRBV5-1 with TRBJ2-7; 9 bases map to TRBD2. V shed 0 bases, J shed 6 bases, and the junction held 1 base outside the gene matches. CDR1 and CDR2 from the germline V gene are SGHRS and YFSETQ. There are 13 residues in the CDR3. The CDR3 sequence: CASSLGGGVEQYF. The CDR3 DNA is TGCGCCAGCAGCTTGGGCGGGGGGGTCGAGCAGTACTTC.

The gene calls are TRBV12-3 or TRBV12-4 and TRBJ2-7; perhaps D is TRBD1 or TRBD2 (5 bases each). This CDR3 is 13 amino acids long. V was trimmed by 3 bases and J by 5 bases, leaving 11 bases between them. The DNA for the CDR3 is TGTGCCAGCAGTTTGGGGCGGGCCCACGAGCAGTACTTC. Amino acids: CASSLGRAHEQYF.

This clone was seen more than once but under ten times. The chain combines TRBV3-1 (or the pseudogene TRBV3-2) with TRBJ2-7; D ambiguous. Per germline, CDR1 LGHDT and CDR2 YNNKEL (reference sequence). Trimming took off 3 bases at V and 6 bases at J, with 9 bases between the two ends. The CDR3 loop spans 12 amino acids. CDR3 protein: CASSHLNGEQYF. CDR3 in DNA: TGTGCCAGCAGCCACTTGAACGGCGAGCAGTACTTC.

The genes are TRBV7-8 and TRBJ1-4, with D maybe TRBD1 (5 bases). CDR1 and CDR2 from the germline V gene are SGHVS and FQNEAQ. The V end was cut by 4 bases, the J end by 4 bases, with 13 bases between. The length of the CDR3 is 15 residues. The chain's CDR3 is CASSSNRRSNEKLFF. The CDR3 DNA sequence: TGTGCCAGCAGCTCCAACAGGAGAAGTAATGAAAAACTGTTTTTT.